These 29 T cell receptor beta chains came from one sample sequenced in a study of blood T cell repertoires in COVID-19. Measured with immunoSEQ multiplex PCR; TCRdb has only the in-frame clones, and not every one. The sample lists approximately 97,000 clones, about 90% occurring once. Sequencing input: peripheral blood. These receptors all stem from a man over 45 with active COVID-19.

This chain links TRBV29-1 with TRBJ2-3; possibly TRBD2 for D (7 bases). V dropped 3 bases and J dropped 5 bases, with 15 bases sitting between them. Germline CDR1 SQVTM, CDR2 ANQGSEA. The CDR3 loop spans 14 amino acids. Here the CDR3 DNA reads TGCAGCGTTGAGGTCGGCGGGGGCCGAGATACGCAGTATTTT. Protein product: CSVEVGGGRDTQYF.

V is TRBV19 and J is TRBJ1-2; maybe TRBD1 (5 bases). V dropped 2 bases and J dropped 5 bases, with 6 bases sitting between them. The CDR3 has 12 amino acids. Germline V gene sequence: CDR1 LNHDA, CDR2 SQIVND (reference sequence). This CDR3 is CASSIQGYGYTF. CDR3 nucleotides: TGTGCCAGTAGTATACAGGGATATGGCTACACCTTC. Full variable domain (remainder filled in from reference TRBV19 and TRBJ1-2): DGGITQSPKYLFRKEGQNVTLSCEQNLNHDAMYWYRQDPGQGLRLIYYSQIVNDFQKGDIAEGYSVSREKKESFPLTVTSAQKNPTAFYLCASSIQGYGYTFGSGTRLTVV.

This chain uses TRBV6-5 with TRBJ2-5, with D possibly TRBD2 on 6 matching bases. Trimming cost V 7 bases and J 2 bases, with 17 bases left between them. The CDR3 totals 15 residues. From germline, CDR1 is MNHEY and CDR2 SVGAGI. Here the CDR3 reads CASTYWGGAQETQYF. Written as DNA, the CDR3 is TGTGCCAGCACATATTGGGGCGGGGCTCAAGAGACCCAGTACTTC.

The J gene is TRBJ2-2, the V gene TRBV9; perhaps TRBD2 as D (6 bases). Per the germline V gene, CDR1 is SGDLS and CDR2 is YYNGEE. This CDR3 region has 15 residues. V lost 0 bases and J 4 bases, leaving 10 bases between the germline ends. CDR3 region: CASSVGTAGTGELFF. CDR3 DNA sequence: TGTGCCAGCAGCGTAGGCACAGCGGGCACCGGGGAGCTGTTTTTT.

This rearrangement joins TRBV25-1 to TRBJ2-3; 8 positions match TRBD1. From germline, CDR1 is MGHDK and CDR2 SYGVNS. V lost 1 base, J lost 4 bases, and 4 bases stayed unmatched. This CDR3 comprises 15 residues. CDR3 in DNA: TGTGCCAGCAGTGAATTCAGGGGGCGACCAGATACGCAGTATTTT. Protein: CASSEFRGRPDTQYF.

The V gene is TRBV5-6, the J gene TRBJ1-4; D is perhaps TRBD1 (6 bases). This CDR3 has 14 residues. V was cut by 7 bases and J by 7 bases, with 17 bases left in between. Germline V gene lookup returns CDR1 SGHDT and CDR2 YYEEEE. The CDR3 coding sequence is TGTGCCAGCGGGGTGGGGGCTTGGAGTGAAAAACTGTTTTTT. Translating gives CASGVGAWSEKLFF.

The V call is TRBV6-5, the J call TRBJ2-3, with 11 positions matching TRBD2. V gave up 2 bases and J gave up 6 bases; unmatched junction bases: 7. Germline CDR1 is MNHEY and CDR2 is SVGAGI. This CDR3 spans 16 amino acids. For the CDR3, the DNA is TGTGCCAGCAGTTACACCGGGACTAGCGGCCTCGATACGCAGTATTTT. This sequence encodes CASSYTGTSGLDTQYF.

The chain employs TRBV4-1 and TRBJ1-4; tentative D call: TRBD1 (6 bases). Germline CDR1 is MGHRA and CDR2 is YSYEKL. The V gene lost 1 base and the J gene lost 8 bases, with 11 bases spanning the gap. The CDR3 runs 14 residues. The CDR3, as DNA: TGCGCCAGCAGCCAAGTACAGGGTGAGGAAAAACTGTTTTTT. As protein: CASSQVQGEEKLFF.

The J gene is TRBJ2-1, the V gene TRBV3-1 (or the pseudogene TRBV3-2); D gene ambiguous. Germline CDR1 reads LGHDT; CDR2 reads YNNKEL (reference sequence). This CDR3 has 17 amino acids. With 2 bases removed from V and 6 bases from J, the gap between germline ends came to 20 bases. CDR3 DNA sequence: TGTGCCAGCAGCCAAAACCTCTTCGGCGGCGATTCCAATGAGCAGTTCTTC. Translated, it gives CASSQNLFGGDSNEQFF.

This chain links TRBV5-4 with TRBJ2-3; the match to TRBD2 covers 7 bases. Germline values: CDR1 SGHNT, CDR2 YYREEE (reference sequence). CDR3 length: 14 residues. With 1 base clipped from V and 3 bases from J, the junction kept 2 bases outside the gene matches. As DNA, the CDR3 is TGTGCCAGCAGCTTGTGGGAGGGAACAGATACGCAGTATTTT. Translating it yields CASSLWEGTDTQYF.

This rearrangement joins TRBV30 to TRBJ1-5; D may be TRBD1 (5 bases). The germline CDR1 and CDR2 sequences are GTSNPN and SVGIG (reference sequence). The CDR3 contains 13 residues. Trimming took 2 bases from V and 5 from J, leaving 10 bases between them. CDR3 protein: CAWSSTGDQPQHF. The CDR3 nucleotides are TGTGCCTGGAGTTCTACGGGGGATCAGCCCCAGCATTTT.

Notes on this clone: A junction boundary mismatches the germline segment, possibly from a read error. V and J are TRBV6-1 and TRBJ1-2, with 8 bases fitting TRBD1. Germline V gene lookup returns CDR1 MNHNS and CDR2 SASEGT. CDR3 length: 14 amino acids. CDR3 in amino acids: CASSKAGQGGGYTF. The CDR3 DNA reads TGTGCCAGCAGTAAAGCTGGACAGGGTGGTGGCTACACCTTC.

The chain uses TRBV10-3 and TRBJ1-5; TRBD1 matches 9 bases. The V and J ends lost 6 bases and 1 base, in that order; junction bases with no gene match: 7. This CDR3 contains 16 residues. Germline lookup yields CDR1 ENHRY and CDR2 SYGVKD. The DNA for the CDR3 is TGTGCCATCAGAGAGGACAGGGGTAGCAGCAATCAGCCCCAGCATTTT. Translation: CAIREDRGSSNQPQHF.

This clone has more than one count but fewer than ten. This chain joins TRBV12-5 and TRBJ1-1; D is ambiguous. V lost 5 bases and J lost 6, with 7 bases in between. The CDR3 totals 11 residues. Germline CDR1 and CDR2: LGHNT and FRNRAP. The CDR3 DNA sequence: TGTGCTAGTGGTCCAGGTTCTGAAGCTTTCTTT. Translated: CASGPGSEAFF. Full variable domain (remainder filled in from reference TRBV12-5 and TRBJ1-1): DARVTQTPRHKVTEMGQEVTMRCQPILGHNTVFWYRQTMMQGLELLAYFRNRAPLDDSGMPKDRFSAEMPDATLATLKIQPSEPRDSAVYFCASGPGSEAFFGQGTRLTVV.

The rearrangement links TRBV28 to TRBJ1-4; D call uncertain. From germline, CDR1 is MDHEN and CDR2 SYDVKM. This CDR3 contains 13 residues. Trimming left V 8 bases short and J 11 bases short, with 18 bases between. Here the CDR3 DNA reads TGTGCCAGCCGTCCCCTCTCCAGGCTGAAACTGTTTTTT. It is translated as CASRPLSRLKLFF.

The chain combines TRBV10-1 with TRBJ2-6, with D possibly being TRBD2 (6 bases). Trimming pared 6 bases from V and 0 bases from J, leaving 18 bases between. There are 18 residues in the CDR3. Germline V CDR1 and CDR2: WNHNN, SYGVQD (reference sequence). DNA of the CDR3: TGCGCCAGCAGAGTCTCGGGAGACCCAAGCTCTGGGGCCAACGTCCTGACTTTC. Translating gives CASRVSGDPSSGANVLTF.

CDR3 in amino acids: CASSWTGAGETQYF. The CDR3 DNA is TGTGCCAGCAGCTGGACAGGGGCCGGAGAGACCCAGTACTTC. The gene calls are TRBV5-6 and TRBJ2-5; 9 bases match TRBD1. The CDR3 runs 14 residues. Per germline, CDR1 SGHDT and CDR2 YYEEEE. The V and J ends lost 3 bases and 4 bases, in that order; junction bases with no gene match: 4. The variable domain in full, completed from reference TRBV5-6 and TRBJ2-5, reads DAGVTQSPTHLIKTRGQQVTLRCSPKSGHDTVSWYQQALGQGPQFIFQYYEEEERQRGNFPDRFSGHQFPNYSSELNVNALLLGDSALYLCASSWTGAGETQYFGPGTRLLVL.

The V call is TRBV3-1 (or the pseudogene TRBV3-2), the J call TRBJ2-1; 8 bases map to TRBD2. CDR3 length equals 15 residues. V shed 2 bases, J shed 12 bases, and the junction held 12 bases outside the gene matches. Germline V CDR1 and CDR2: LGHDT, YNNKEL (reference sequence). CDR3 sequence: CASSQTGRGAVGQFF. The CDR3 nucleotides read TGTGCCAGCAGCCAAACAGGGCGGGGGGCGGTAGGGCAGTTCTTC.

The sample holds a few counts of this clone. V and J are TRBV9 and TRBJ1-3; D gene uncertain. Looked up from germline, CDR1 is SGDLS and CDR2 is YYNGEE. V lost 0 bases, J lost 1 base, and 14 bases lay in between. This CDR3 contains 17 residues. This chain's CDR3 is CASSVAEQSRSGNTIYF. For the CDR3, the DNA is TGTGCCAGCAGCGTAGCCGAACAGAGCCGATCTGGAAACACCATATATTTT.

This chain links TRBV9 with TRBJ1-2; D might be TRBD1 (5 bases). This CDR3 spans 14 amino acids. V was cut by 0 bases and J by 4 bases, with 10 bases left in between. In germline, CDR1 is SGDLS, CDR2 YYNGEE. The CDR3 coding sequence is TGTGCCAGCAGCGTAGATAGGAGGGGCTATGGCTACACCTTC. Translated: CASSVDRRGYGYTF.

The chain recombines TRBV27 with TRBJ2-2, with D tentatively TRBD2 (6 bases). Germline assignment: CDR1 MNHEY and CDR2 SMNVEV (reference sequence). Trimming pared 10 bases from V and 0 bases from J, leaving 15 bases between. This CDR3 is built from 15 residues. The CDR3 nucleotides are TGTGCCACCCGGGGGTGGGGGACGAACACCGGGGAGCTGTTTTTT. It translates to CATRGWGTNTGELFF.

V is TRBV7-9 and J is TRBJ1-1; no definite D call. V lost 3 bases and J lost 6, with 14 bases in between. CDR1 and CDR2 from the germline V gene are SEHNR and FQNEAQ (reference sequence). The CDR3 totals 14 residues. CDR3 in amino acids: CASSLSMLRAEAFF. In nucleotides, the CDR3 is TGTGCCAGCAGCTTGTCGATGCTTCGGGCTGAAGCTTTCTTT.

J is TRBJ2-7 and V is TRBV7-2; TRBD2 is a possible D gene (6 bases). V lost 2 bases and J 0 bases, leaving 11 bases between the germline ends. Germline V lookup: CDR1 SGHTA, CDR2 FQGNSA. The CDR3 sequence is 15 residues long. CDR3 residues: CASSLYSGSSYEQYF. For the CDR3, the DNA is TGTGCCAGCAGCTTATATAGCGGAAGCTCCTACGAGCAGTACTTC.

The chain uses TRBV4-1 and TRBJ2-5, with 7 bases lining up with TRBD2. The CDR3 is made up of 16 amino acids. Trimming cost V 1 base and J 2 bases; bases outside gene matches: 7. The germline V gene has CDR1 MGHRA and CDR2 YSYEKL. The CDR3 here is CASSQVGGRGQETQYF. As DNA, the CDR3 is TGCGCCAGCAGCCAAGTGGGAGGGAGGGGACAAGAGACCCAGTACTTC.

The J gene is TRBJ1-3, the V gene TRBV29-1; no reliable D call. Germline lookup yields CDR1 SQVTM and CDR2 ANQGSEA. V was shortened by 3 bases and J by 0 bases, with 9 bases between the two germline ends. The CDR3 totals 14 residues. The CDR3 nucleotides read TGCAGCGTTGAGCGCCTTGCCTCTGGAAACACCATATATTTT. It translates to CSVERLASGNTIYF.

V and J are TRBV4-2 and TRBJ2-1; 11 nucleotides align to TRBD2. V dropped 0 bases and J dropped 2; count of bases not matched to a gene: 3. The CDR3 consists of 17 residues. From germline, CDR1 is LGHNA and CDR2 YNFKEQ. The CDR3 here is CASSQDPTSGAYNEQFF. In DNA form, the CDR3 reads TGTGCCAGCAGCCAAGATCCGACTAGCGGGGCCTACAATGAGCAGTTCTTC.

This sequence joins TRBV19 and TRBJ2-3, with 10 bases fitting TRBD2. The germline gives CDR1 LNHDA, CDR2 SQIVND (reference sequence). This CDR3 has 14 residues. Germline trimming cut 6 bases from V and 5 bases from J; bases unmatched to any gene: 5. The CDR3 reads CASRKRGGEDTQYF. The CDR3 bases are TGTGCCAGTAGGAAGCGGGGGGGCGAAGATACGCAGTATTTT. Full variable domain (remainder filled in from reference TRBV19 and TRBJ2-3): DGGITQSPKYLFRKEGQNVTLSCEQNLNHDAMYWYRQDPGQGLRLIYYSQIVNDFQKGDIAEGYSVSREKKESFPLTVTSAQKNPTAFYLCASRKRGGEDTQYFGPGTRLTVL.

The rearrangement links TRBV5-6 to TRBJ2-1; TRBD2 matches 11 bases. With V trimmed by 7 bases and J by 8 bases, 8 bases remained unmatched. CDR3 size: 14 residues. Germline V gene sequence: CDR1 SGHDT, CDR2 YYEEEE. The CDR3 DNA reads as TGTGCCAGCGTAACTAGCGGGGGCCACCATGAGCAGTTCTTC. Its protein is CASVTSGGHHEQFF.

The chain uses TRBV9 and TRBJ1-5; a possible D gene is TRBD1 (5 bases). V gave up 4 bases and J gave up 1 base, with 9 bases separating them. Germline V gene sequence: CDR1 SGDLS, CDR2 YYNGEE. The CDR3 totals 14 residues. The CDR3 bases are TGTGCCAGCAGCTCCGGGGGGAGCAATCAGCCCCAGCATTTT. Translating it yields CASSSGGSNQPQHF.